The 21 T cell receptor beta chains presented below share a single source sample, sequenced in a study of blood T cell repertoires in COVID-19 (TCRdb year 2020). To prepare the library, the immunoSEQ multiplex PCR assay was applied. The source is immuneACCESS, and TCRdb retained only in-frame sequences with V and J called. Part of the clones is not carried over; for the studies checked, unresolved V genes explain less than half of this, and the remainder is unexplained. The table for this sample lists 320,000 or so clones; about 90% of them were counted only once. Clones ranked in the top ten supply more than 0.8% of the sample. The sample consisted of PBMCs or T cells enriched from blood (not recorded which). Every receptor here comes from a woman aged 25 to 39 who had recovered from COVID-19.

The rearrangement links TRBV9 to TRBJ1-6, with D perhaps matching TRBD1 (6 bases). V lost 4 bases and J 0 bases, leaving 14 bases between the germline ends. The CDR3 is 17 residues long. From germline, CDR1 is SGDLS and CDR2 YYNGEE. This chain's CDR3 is CASSYTGTSSYNSPLHF. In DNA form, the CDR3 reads TGTGCCAGCAGCTACACAGGGACGAGCTCCTATAATTCACCCCTCCACTTT.

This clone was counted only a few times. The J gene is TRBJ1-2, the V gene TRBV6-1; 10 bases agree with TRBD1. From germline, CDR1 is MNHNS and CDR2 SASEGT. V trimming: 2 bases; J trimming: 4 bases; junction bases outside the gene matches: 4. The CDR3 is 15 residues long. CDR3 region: CASSESRTGGYGYTF. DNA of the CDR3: TGTGCCAGCAGTGAATCCCGGACAGGGGGCTATGGCTACACCTTC.

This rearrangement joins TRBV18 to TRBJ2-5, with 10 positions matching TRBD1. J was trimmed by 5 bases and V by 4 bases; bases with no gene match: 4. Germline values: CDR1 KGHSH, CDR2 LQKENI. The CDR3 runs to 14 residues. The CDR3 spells CASSLTGGAETQYF. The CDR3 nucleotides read TGTGCCAGCTCACTGACAGGGGGCGCGGAGACCCAGTACTTC.

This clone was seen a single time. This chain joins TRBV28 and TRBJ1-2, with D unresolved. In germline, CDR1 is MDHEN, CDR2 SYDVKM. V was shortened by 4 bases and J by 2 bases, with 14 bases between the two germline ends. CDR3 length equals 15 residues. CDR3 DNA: TGTGCCAGCAGTTCCCAGCGCCACTCAAACTATGGCTACACCTTC. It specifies CASSSQRHSNYGYTF.

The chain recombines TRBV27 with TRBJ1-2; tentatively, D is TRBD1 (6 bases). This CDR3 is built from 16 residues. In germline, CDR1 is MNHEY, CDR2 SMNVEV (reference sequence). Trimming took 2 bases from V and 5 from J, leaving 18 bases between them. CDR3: CASSLGAATGKYGYTF. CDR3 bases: TGTGCCAGCAGTTTAGGAGCGGCGACAGGAAAATATGGCTACACCTTC.

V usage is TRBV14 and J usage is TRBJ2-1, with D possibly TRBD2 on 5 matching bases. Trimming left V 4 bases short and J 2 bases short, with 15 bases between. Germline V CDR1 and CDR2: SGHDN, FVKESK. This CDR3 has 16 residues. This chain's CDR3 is CASSPIRGSAYNEQFF. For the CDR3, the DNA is TGTGCCAGCAGCCCTATTCGGGGTAGCGCCTACAATGAGCAGTTCTTC.

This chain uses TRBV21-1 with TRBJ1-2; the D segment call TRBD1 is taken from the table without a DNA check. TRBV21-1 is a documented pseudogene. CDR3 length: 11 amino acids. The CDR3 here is CAKPTGYGYTF. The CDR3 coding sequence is TGTGCCAAGCCTACAGGGTATGGCTACACCTTC.

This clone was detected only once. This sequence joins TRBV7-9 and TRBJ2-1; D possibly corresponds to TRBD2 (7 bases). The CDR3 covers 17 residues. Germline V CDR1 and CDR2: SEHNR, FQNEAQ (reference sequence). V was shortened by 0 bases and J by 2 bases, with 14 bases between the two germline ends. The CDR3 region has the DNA TGTGCCAGCAGCTTAGCGGGTGGGCGGGGGCCCTACAATGAGCAGTTCTTC. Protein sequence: CASSLAGGRGPYNEQFF.

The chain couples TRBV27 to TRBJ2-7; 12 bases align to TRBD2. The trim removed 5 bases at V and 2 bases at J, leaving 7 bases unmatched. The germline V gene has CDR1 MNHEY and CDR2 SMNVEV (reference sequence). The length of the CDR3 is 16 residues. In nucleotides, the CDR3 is TGTGCCAGCAGTCCCGTCACTAGCGGGGGGCCCTACGAGCAGTACTTC. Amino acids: CASSPVTSGGPYEQYF.

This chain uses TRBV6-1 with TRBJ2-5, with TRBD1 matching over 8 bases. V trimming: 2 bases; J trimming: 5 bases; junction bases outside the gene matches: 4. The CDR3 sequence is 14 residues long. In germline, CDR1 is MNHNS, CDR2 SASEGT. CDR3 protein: CASSEQGAGETQYF. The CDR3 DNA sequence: TGTGCCAGCAGTGAACAGGGGGCTGGGGAGACCCAGTACTTC.

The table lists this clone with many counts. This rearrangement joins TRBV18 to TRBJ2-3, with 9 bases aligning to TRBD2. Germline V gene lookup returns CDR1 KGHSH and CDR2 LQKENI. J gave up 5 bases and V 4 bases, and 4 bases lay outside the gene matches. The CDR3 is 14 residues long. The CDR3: CASSRAGGGDTQYF. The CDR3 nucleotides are TGTGCCAGCTCACGAGCGGGGGGCGGAGATACGCAGTATTTT.

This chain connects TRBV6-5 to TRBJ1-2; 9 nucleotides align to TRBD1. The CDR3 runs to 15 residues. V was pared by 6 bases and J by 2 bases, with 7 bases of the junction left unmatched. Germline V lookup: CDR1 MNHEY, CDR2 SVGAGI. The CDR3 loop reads CASSLTGGSNYGYTF. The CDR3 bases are TGTGCCAGCAGCTTAACAGGGGGCTCAAACTATGGCTACACCTTC.

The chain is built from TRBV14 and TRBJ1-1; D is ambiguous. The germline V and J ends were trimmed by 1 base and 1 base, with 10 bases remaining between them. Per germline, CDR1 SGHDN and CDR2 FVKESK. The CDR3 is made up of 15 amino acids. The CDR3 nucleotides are TGTGCCAGCAGCCAAGTTCCAGGTACGAACACTGAAGCTTTCTTT. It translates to CASSQVPGTNTEAFF.

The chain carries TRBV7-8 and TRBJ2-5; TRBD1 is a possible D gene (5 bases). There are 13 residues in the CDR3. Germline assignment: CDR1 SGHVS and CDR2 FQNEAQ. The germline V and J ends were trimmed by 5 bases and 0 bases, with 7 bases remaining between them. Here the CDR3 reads CASSRQNQETQYF. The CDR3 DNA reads TGTGCCAGCAGCCGACAGAACCAAGAGACCCAGTACTTC.

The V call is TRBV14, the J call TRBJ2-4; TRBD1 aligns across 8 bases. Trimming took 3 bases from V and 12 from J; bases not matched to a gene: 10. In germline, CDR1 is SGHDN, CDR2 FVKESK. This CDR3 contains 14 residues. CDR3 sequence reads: CASSHNIGQGNQYF. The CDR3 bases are TGTGCCAGCAGCCACAACATAGGACAGGGCAATCAGTACTTC. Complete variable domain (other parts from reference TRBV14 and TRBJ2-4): EAGVTQFPSHSVIEKGQTVTLRCDPISGHDNLYWYRRVMGKEIKFLLHFVKESKQDESGMPNNRFLAERTGGTYSTLKVQPAELEDSGVYFCASSHNIGQGNQYFGAGTRLSVL.

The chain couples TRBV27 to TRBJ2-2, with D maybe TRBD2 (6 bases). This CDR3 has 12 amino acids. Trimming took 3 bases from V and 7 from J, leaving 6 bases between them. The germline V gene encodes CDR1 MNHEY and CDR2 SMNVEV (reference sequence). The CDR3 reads CASSFGGGELFF. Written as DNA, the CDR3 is TGTGCCAGCAGTTTCGGGGGCGGGGAGCTGTTTTTT.

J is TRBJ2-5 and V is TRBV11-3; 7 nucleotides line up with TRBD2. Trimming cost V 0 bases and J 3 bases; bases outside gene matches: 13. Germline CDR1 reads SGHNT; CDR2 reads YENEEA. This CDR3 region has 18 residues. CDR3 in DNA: TGTGCCAGCAGCTTAGACGCGTCGGAAGAGCGGGGCAAAGAGACCCAGTACTTC. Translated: CASSLDASEERGKETQYF. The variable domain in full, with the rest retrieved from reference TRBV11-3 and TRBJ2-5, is EAGVVQSPRYKIIEKKQPVAFWCNPISGHNTLYWYLQNLGQGPELLIRYENEEAVDDSQLPKDRFSAERLKGVDSTLKIQPAELGDSAVYLCASSLDASEERGKETQYFGPGTRLLVL.

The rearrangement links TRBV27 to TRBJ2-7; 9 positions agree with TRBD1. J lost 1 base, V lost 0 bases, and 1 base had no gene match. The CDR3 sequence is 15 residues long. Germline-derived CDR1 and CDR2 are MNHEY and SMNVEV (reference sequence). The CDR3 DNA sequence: TGTGCCAGCAGTTTATCCGGACAGGGGTCCTACGAGCAGTACTTC. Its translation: CASSLSGQGSYEQYF.

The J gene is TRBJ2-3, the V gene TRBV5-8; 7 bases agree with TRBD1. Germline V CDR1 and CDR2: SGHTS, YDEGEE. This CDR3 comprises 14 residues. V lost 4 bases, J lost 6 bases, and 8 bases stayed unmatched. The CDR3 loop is CASSPQGIGDTQYF. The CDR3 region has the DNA TGTGCCAGCAGCCCACAGGGGATTGGGGATACGCAGTATTTT. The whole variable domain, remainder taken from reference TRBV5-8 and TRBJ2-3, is EAGVTQSPTHLIKTRGQQATLRCSPISGHTSVYWYQQALGLGLQFLLWYDEGEERNRGNFPPRFSGRQFPNYSSELNVNALELEDSALYLCASSPQGIGDTQYFGPGTRLTVL.

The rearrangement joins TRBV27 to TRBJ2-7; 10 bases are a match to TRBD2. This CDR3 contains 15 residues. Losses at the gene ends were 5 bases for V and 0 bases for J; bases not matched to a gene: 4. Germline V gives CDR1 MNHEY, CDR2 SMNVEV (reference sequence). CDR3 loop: CASSVSGGASYEQYF. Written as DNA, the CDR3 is TGTGCCAGCAGTGTAAGCGGGGGGGCCTCCTACGAGCAGTACTTC.

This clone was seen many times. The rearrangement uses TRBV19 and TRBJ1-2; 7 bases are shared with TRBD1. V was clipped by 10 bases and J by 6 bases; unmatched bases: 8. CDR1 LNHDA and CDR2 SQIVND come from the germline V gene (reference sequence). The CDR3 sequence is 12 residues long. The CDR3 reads CATSRQGDGYTF. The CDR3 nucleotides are TGTGCCACCAGCCGACAGGGCGATGGCTACACCTTC. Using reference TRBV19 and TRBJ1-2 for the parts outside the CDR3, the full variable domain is DGGITQSPKYLFRKEGQNVTLSCEQNLNHDAMYWYRQDPGQGLRLIYYSQIVNDFQKGDIAEGYSVSREKKESFPLTVTSAQKNPTAFYLCATSRQGDGYTFGSGTRLTVV.